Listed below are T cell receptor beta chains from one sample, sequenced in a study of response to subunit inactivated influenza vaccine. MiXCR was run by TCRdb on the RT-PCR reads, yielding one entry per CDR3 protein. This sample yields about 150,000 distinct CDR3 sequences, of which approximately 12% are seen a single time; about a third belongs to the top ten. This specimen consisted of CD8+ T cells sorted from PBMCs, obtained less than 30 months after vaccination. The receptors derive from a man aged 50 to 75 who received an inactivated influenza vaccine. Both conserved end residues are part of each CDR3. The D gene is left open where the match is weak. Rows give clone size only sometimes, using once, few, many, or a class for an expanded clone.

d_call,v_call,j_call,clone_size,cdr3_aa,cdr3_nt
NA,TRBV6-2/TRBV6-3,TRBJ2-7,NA,CASSLDRHSYEQYF,TGTGCCAGCAGTCTTGACCGACACTCCTACGAGCAGTACTTC
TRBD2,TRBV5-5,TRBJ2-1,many,CASSLSGGAYNEQFF,TGTGCCAGCAGCTTATCCGGGGGGGCGTACAATGAGCAGTTCTTC
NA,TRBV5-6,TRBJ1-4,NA,CASTTGGGEKLFF,TGTGCCAGCACCACCGGTGGAGGGGAAAAACTGTTTTTT
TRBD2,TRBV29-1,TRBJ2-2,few,CSVEGLAGGKNTGELFF,TGCAGCGTTGAGGGACTAGCGGGGGGGAAGAACACCGGGGAGCTGTTTTTT
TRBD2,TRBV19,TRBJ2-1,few,CASTSTSGRNEQFF,TGTGCCAGTACCTCTACTAGCGGGAGAAATGAGCAGTTCTTC
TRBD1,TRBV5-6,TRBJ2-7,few,CASSVRTGYEQYF,TGTGCCAGCAGCGTGAGGACAGGGTACGAGCAGTACTTC
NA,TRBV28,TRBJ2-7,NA,CASSSYTGRDEQYF,TGTGCCAGCAGTTCCTACACCGGTAGGGACGAGCAGTACTTC
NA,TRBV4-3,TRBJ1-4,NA,CASSQDGLTSFNEKLFF,TGCGCCAGCAGCCAAGATGGTCTGACAAGTTTTAATGAAAAACTGTTTTTT
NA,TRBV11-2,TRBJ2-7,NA,CASSLGVGSYEQYF,TGTGCCAGCAGCTTAGGTGTAGGCTCCTACGAGCAGTACTTC
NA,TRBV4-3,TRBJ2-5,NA,CASSQDLGLLQTQYF,TGCGCCAGCAGCCAAGATTTGGGACTTCTGCAGACCCAGTACTTC
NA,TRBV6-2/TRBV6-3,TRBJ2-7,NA,CASSYSIWYEQYF,TGTGCCAGCAGTTACTCGATATGGTACGAGCAGTACTTC
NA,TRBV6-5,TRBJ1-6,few,CASSYRGSSPLHF,TGTGCCAGCAGTTATAGGGGTAGTTCACCCCTCCACTTT
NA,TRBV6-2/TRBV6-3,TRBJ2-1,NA,CASSYWRNEQFF,TGTGCCAGCAGTTACTGGAGGAATGAGCAGTTCTTC
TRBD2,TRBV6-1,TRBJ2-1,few,CASSVEAGGGYNEQFF,TGTGCCAGCAGTGTAGAAGCGGGGGGAGGGTACAATGAGCAGTTCTTC
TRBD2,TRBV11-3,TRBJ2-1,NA,CASSLMGGSSYNEQFF,TGTGCCAGCAGTCTCATGGGGGGGAGCTCCTACAATGAGCAGTTCTTC
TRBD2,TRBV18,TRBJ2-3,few,CASSPTSGVTDTQYF,TGTGCCAGCTCGCCTACTAGCGGGGTCACAGATACGCAGTATTTT
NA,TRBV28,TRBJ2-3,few,CASSLLLGTDTQYF,TGTGCCAGCAGTTTATTACTAGGCACAGATACGCAGTATTTT
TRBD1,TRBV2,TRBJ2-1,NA,CASRKGQGSYNEQFF,TGTGCCAGCAGGAAGGGACAGGGGTCCTACAATGAGCAGTTCTTC
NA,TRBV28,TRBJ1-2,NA,CASSFTVQRYGYTF,TGTGCCAGCAGTTTCACAGTACAGAGATATGGCTACACCTTC
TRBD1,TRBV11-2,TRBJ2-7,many,CASSPGTGAYEQYF,TGTGCCAGCAGCCCCGGGACAGGGGCCTACGAGCAGTACTTC
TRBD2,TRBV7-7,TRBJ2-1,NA,CASSAGPRLAGTAYNEQFF,TGTGCTAGCAGCGCGGGACCCCGACTAGCGGGGACAGCCTACAATGAGCAGTTCTTC
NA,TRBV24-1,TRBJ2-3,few,CATSEAGASTDTQYF,TGTGCCACCAGTGAGGCAGGCGCTAGCACAGATACGCAGTATTTT
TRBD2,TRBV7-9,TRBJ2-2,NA,CASSSTRTSPNTGELFF,TGTGCCAGCAGCTCAACACGGACTAGCCCAAACACCGGGGAGCTGTTTTTT
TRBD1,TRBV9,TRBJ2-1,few,CASSVGTGLFF,TGTGCCAGCAGCGTAGGGACAGGGCTGTTCTTC
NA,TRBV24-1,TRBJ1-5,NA,CATNLGDNQPQHF,TGTGCCACCAATCTCGGAGACAATCAGCCCCAGCATTTT
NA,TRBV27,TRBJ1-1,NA,CASSPGGREAFF,TGTGCCAGCAGTCCCGGGGGCCGGGAAGCTTTCTTT
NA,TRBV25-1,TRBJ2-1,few,CASSELAATYNEQFF,TGTGCCAGCAGTGAATTAGCGGCGACCTACAATGAGCAGTTCTTC
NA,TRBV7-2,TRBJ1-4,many,CASSPWTGNEKLFF,TGTGCCAGCAGCCCTTGGACGGGTAATGAAAAACTGTTTTTT
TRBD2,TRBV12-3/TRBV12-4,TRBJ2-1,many,CASSSPGLHGNEQFF,TGTGCCAGCAGTTCCCCGGGACTACACGGGAATGAGCAGTTCTTC
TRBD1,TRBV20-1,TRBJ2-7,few,CSALTGATWGEQYF,TGCAGTGCTCTTACAGGGGCCACATGGGGCGAGCAGTACTTC
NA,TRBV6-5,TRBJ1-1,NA,CASSYMGTEAFF,TGTGCCAGCAGTTACATGGGTACTGAAGCTTTCTTT
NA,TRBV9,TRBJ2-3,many,CASSADGSTDTQYF,TGTGCCAGCAGCGCGGACGGAAGCACAGATACGCAGTATTTT
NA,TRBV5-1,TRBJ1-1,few,CASSLADMNTEAFF,TGCGCCAGCAGCTTGGCCGACATGAACACTGAAGCTTTCTTT
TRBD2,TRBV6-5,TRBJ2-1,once,CASSYLGGLAGVQFF,TGTGCCAGCAGTTACCTCGGGGGGCTAGCGGGAGTTCAGTTCTTC
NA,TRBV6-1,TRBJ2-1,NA,CASSESRRNEQFF,TGTGCCAGCAGTGAGAGCCGACGCAATGAGCAGTTCTTC
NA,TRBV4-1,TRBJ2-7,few,CASSQGAGADEQYF,TGCGCCAGCAGCCAAGGTGCGGGGGCGGACGAGCAGTACTTC
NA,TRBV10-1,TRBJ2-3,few,CASSHDRTFEDTQYF,TGCGCCAGCAGCCATGACAGGACTTTTGAAGATACGCAGTATTTT
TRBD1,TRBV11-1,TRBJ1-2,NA,CASSLFPGTGGINYGYTF,TGTGCCAGCAGCTTATTTCCCGGGACAGGGGGAATTAACTATGGCTACACCTTC
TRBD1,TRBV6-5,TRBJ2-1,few,CASSTGTGLYNEQFF,TGTGCCAGCAGTACTGGGACAGGTCTATACAATGAGCAGTTCTTC
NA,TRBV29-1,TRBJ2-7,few,CSVEKLGESSYEQYF,TGCAGCGTTGAAAAGTTGGGTGAGAGCTCCTACGAGCAGTACTTC
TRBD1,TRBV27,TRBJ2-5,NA,CASSPDRGEETQYF,TGTGCCAGCAGTCCGGACAGGGGAGAAGAGACCCAGTACTTC
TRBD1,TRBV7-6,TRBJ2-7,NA,CASSSLTGGNYEQYF,TGTGCCAGCAGCTCCCTGACAGGGGGGAACTACGAGCAGTACTTC
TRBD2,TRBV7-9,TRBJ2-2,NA,CASSPRTSGTGELFF,TGTGCCAGCAGCCCACGGACTAGCGGCACCGGGGAGCTGTTTTTT
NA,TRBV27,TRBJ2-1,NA,CASSPTGLTYNEQFF,TGTGCCAGCAGCCCCACAGGGTTAACCTACAATGAGCAGTTCTTC
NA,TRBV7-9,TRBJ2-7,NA,CASSVSGGTYEQYF,TGTGCCAGCAGCGTTAGCGGAGGGACCTACGAGCAGTACTTC
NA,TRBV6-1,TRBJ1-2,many,CASKARALGSYTF,TGTGCCAGCAAGGCCAGGGCTTTGGGAAGTTACACCTTC
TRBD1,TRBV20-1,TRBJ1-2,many,CSAIDRELYGYTF,TGCAGTGCTATTGACAGGGAGCTATATGGCTACACCTTC
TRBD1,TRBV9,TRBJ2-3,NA,CASSTTGADTQYF,TGTGCCAGCAGCACTACAGGGGCGGATACGCAGTATTTT
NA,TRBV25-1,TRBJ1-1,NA,CASSEGFNTEAFF,TGTGCCAGCAGTGAAGGGTTTAACACTGAAGCTTTCTTT
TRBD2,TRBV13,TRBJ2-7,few,CASSLGLGTSGYEQYF,TGTGCCAGCAGCTTAGGCCTCGGGACTAGCGGCTACGAGCAGTACTTC
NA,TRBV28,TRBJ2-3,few,CASSPRQATPTDTQYF,TGTGCCAGCAGTCCCCGACAGGCTACCCCCACAGATACGCAGTATTTT
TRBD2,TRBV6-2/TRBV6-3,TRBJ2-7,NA,CASSYSTGLAGVYEQYF,TGTGCCAGCAGTTACTCAACTGGACTAGCGGGAGTCTACGAGCAGTACTTC
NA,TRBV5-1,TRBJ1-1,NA,CASSLGAGLYTEAFF,TGCGCCAGCAGCTTGGGAGCAGGGCTATACACTGAAGCTTTCTTT
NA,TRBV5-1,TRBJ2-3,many,CASSSALPQSTQYF,TGCGCCAGCAGCTCCGCCCTCCCCCAGTCTACGCAGTATTTT
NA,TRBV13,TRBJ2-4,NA,CASSLSGRRAKNIQYF,TGTGCCAGCAGCTTATCGGGCAGGCGAGCCAAAAACATTCAGTACTTC
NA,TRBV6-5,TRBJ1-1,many,CASSYLPHGMNTEAFF,TGTGCCAGCAGTTACCTGCCACATGGAATGAACACTGAAGCTTTCTTT
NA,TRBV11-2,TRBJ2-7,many,CASSLVKGYEQYF,TGTGCCAGCAGCTTAGTAAAGGGATACGAGCAGTACTTC
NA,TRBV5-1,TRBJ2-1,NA,CASSWGTIEQFF,TGCGCCAGCAGCTGGGGGACAATTGAGCAGTTCTTC
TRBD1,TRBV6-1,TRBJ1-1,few,CASRDGTGLSMNTEAFF,TGTGCCAGCAGGGACGGGACAGGGCTATCCATGAACACTGAAGCTTTCTTT
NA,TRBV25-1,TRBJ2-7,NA,CASTSSQENGYEQYF,TGTGCCAGCACTTCATCACAGGAAAATGGGTACGAGCAGTACTTC